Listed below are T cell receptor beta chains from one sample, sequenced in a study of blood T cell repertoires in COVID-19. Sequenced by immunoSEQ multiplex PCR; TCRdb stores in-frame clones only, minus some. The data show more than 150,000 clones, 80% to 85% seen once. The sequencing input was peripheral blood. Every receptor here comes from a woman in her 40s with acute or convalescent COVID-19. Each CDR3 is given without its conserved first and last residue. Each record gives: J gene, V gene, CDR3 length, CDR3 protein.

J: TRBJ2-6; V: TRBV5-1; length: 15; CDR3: ASSSGPLTSGANVLT
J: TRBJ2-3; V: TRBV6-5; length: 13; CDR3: ASTRTGGITDTQY
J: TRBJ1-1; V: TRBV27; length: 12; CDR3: ASSSLTGGVEAF
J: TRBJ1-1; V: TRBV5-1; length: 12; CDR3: ASSLDDRGTEAF
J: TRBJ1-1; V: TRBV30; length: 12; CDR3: ASGDRGMDTEAF
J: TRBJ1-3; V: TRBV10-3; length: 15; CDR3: AIRPSSGETRGNTIY
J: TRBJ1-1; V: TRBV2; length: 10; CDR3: ASRGQTVEAF
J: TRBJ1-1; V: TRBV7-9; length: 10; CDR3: ASGAGDTEAF
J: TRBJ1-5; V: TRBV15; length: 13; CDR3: ATSRAWDRGQPQH
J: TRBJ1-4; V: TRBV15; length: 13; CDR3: ATSQGAGGAEKLF
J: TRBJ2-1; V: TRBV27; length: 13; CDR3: ASSFRGGGYNEQF
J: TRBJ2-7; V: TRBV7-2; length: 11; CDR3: ASRRTDNYEQY
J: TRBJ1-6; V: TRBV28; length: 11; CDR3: ASSSPRLSPLH
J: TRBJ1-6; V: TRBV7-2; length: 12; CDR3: ASSLTTGDSPLH
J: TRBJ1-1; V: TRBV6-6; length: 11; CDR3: ASSRDRNTEAF
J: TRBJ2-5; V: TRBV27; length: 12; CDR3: ASRPQGSRETQY
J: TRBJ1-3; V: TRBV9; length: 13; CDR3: ASSAFLGSGNTIY
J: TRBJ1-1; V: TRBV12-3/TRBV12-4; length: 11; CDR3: ASRGGTYTEAF